The 32 T cell receptor beta chains listed next were all sequenced from one sample in a study of CD8+ T cells in alopecia areata. The sample's treatment: oral pan-JAK inhibitor, 5-10 mg twice daily. cDNA serving as the sequencing template came from extracted, reverse transcribed RNA. Some clones are missing from TCRdb's copy, which holds only in-frame ones; the method was immunoSEQ multiplex PCR. The profile shows about 190,000 clones, around 58% of them singletons. Here the sequenced sample was CD8+ T cells sorted from blood, taken at week 24, from a patient treated with tofacitinib. These TCRs come from a human donor with alopecia areata.

The V call is TRBV25-1, the J call TRBJ2-7; D possibly corresponds to TRBD1 (7 bases). This CDR3 region has 15 residues. V was cut by 8 bases and J by 2 bases, with 19 bases left in between. Per the germline V gene, CDR1 is MGHDK and CDR2 is SYGVNS. The CDR3 here is CASGSKGGQTYEQYF. The CDR3 region has the DNA TGTGCCAGCGGATCCAAGGGGGGACAGACCTACGAGCAGTACTTC.

This clone was detected ten times or more. The V and J genes are TRBV6-1 and TRBJ1-5; D is undetermined. This CDR3 spans 13 amino acids. The germline V gene has CDR1 MNHNS and CDR2 SASEGT. Trimming took 5 bases from V and 6 from J, leaving 11 bases between them. The CDR3 protein is CASSTWTGQPQHF. CDR3 DNA: TGTGCCAGCAGTACTTGGACGGGTCAGCCCCAGCATTTT.

This chain uses TRBV6-5 with TRBJ1-6, with D possibly matching TRBD1 (5 bases). Trimming stripped 5 bases from V and 4 bases from J, with 9 bases between. The CDR3 is made up of 14 amino acids. CDR1 is MNHEY, CDR2 SVGAGI, per germline. The CDR3 loop is CASSGGRYNSPLHF. CDR3 nucleotides: TGTGCCAGCAGTGGGGGACGGTATAATTCACCCCTCCACTTT.

The chain is built from TRBV29-1 and TRBJ2-2, with D tentatively TRBD2 (6 bases). Germline-derived CDR1 and CDR2 are SQVTM and ANQGSEA. The CDR3 consists of 15 residues. V dropped 3 bases and J dropped 3 bases, with 14 bases sitting between them. This CDR3 reads CSVEARTGDTGELFF. CDR3 nucleotides: TGCAGCGTTGAGGCTCGGACGGGGGACACCGGGGAGCTGTTTTTT.

This rearrangement joins TRBV5-1 to TRBJ2-3; D ambiguous. V was trimmed by 0 bases and J by 3 bases, leaving 8 bases between them. This CDR3 is 14 amino acids long. CDR1 is SGHRS, CDR2 YFSETQ, per germline. CDR3 DNA: TGCGCCAGCAGCTTGGTGCTGGAAACAGATACGCAGTATTTT. This codes for CASSLVLETDTQYF.

The chain employs TRBV15 and TRBJ2-2; D unresolved. The CDR3 is 16 residues long. Germline CDR1 reads LNHNV; CDR2 reads YYDKDF (reference sequence). Trimming took off 1 base at V and 2 bases at J, with 11 bases between the two ends. CDR3 region: CATSRVGRPNTGELFF. The CDR3 DNA reads as TGTGCCACCAGCAGAGTGGGCAGGCCTAACACCGGGGAGCTGTTTTTT.

This clone has more than one count but fewer than ten. The chain joins TRBV29-1 to TRBJ2-7, with D perhaps matching TRBD1 or TRBD2 (5 bases each). CDR1 is SQVTM and CDR2 is ANQGSEA in the germline V gene. Trimming cost V 2 bases and J 2 bases, with 10 bases left between them. This CDR3 contains 13 residues. DNA for the CDR3: TGCAGCGTTGAAAGGGACGACCCCTACGAGCAGTACTTC. Translating it yields CSVERDDPYEQYF.

This clone was detected only a few times. The V call is TRBV2, the J call TRBJ1-4, with TRBD1 as a possible D gene (6 bases). CDR1 is SNHLY, CDR2 FYNNEI, per germline. The CDR3 covers 16 residues. V gave up 6 bases and J gave up 1 base, with 15 bases separating them. The CDR3 reads CASSNRESQTNEKLFF. The DNA for the CDR3 is TGTGCCAGCAGCAACAGGGAGAGTCAAACTAATGAAAAACTGTTTTTT.

This clone was counted only a few times. J is TRBJ2-5 and V is TRBV29-1; possibly TRBD1 or TRBD2 for D (5 bases each). Germline CDR1 is SQVTM and CDR2 is ANQGSEA. The CDR3 extends over 12 amino acids. The V and J ends lost 4 bases and 5 bases respectively, with 11 bases between them. DNA for the CDR3: TGCAGCGTTGTTGAGGGGTGGGAGACCCAGTACTTC. The encoded protein is CSVVEGWETQYF.

This clone showed up just a few times. The same CDR3 also results from other DNA sequences found in this sample. The chain combines TRBV29-1 with TRBJ1-1; maybe TRBD1 (6 bases). Trimming pared 4 bases from V and 4 bases from J, leaving 10 bases between. Germline CDR1 and CDR2: SQVTM and ANQGSEA. This CDR3 spans 12 amino acids. CDR3 in DNA: TGCAGCGTTGTAAGGGGGGGCACTGAAGCTTTCTTT. Protein sequence: CSVVRGGTEAFF.

The rearrangement joins TRBV2 to TRBJ1-2; 7 bases map to TRBD1. Losses at the gene ends were 7 bases for V and 0 bases for J; bases not matched to a gene: 5. Per the germline V gene, CDR1 is SNHLY and CDR2 is FYNNEI. The CDR3 is made up of 14 amino acids. CDR3 loop: CASMPGQTNYGYTF. CDR3 bases: TGTGCCAGCATGCCGGGACAGACTAACTATGGCTACACCTTC.

This clone was observed a few times. This chain joins TRBV27 and TRBJ1-6, with 10 bases that match TRBD1. The trim removed 8 bases at V and 6 bases at J, leaving 1 base unmatched. CDR1 MNHEY and CDR2 SMNVEV come from the germline V gene (reference sequence). This CDR3 is built from 13 residues. CDR3 sequence: CASGTGVNSPLHF. The CDR3 DNA follows: TGTGCCAGCGGGACAGGGGTTAATTCACCCCTCCACTTT.

This chain links TRBV5-1 with TRBJ2-7; 7 nucleotides line up with TRBD2. Germline V CDR1 and CDR2: SGHRS, YFSETQ. CDR3 length equals 13 residues. The trim removed 3 bases at V and 0 bases at J, leaving 0 bases unmatched. The CDR3, as DNA: TGCGCCAGCAGCTCGGGAGGCTCCTACGAGCAGTACTTC. Translated: CASSSGGSYEQYF. The complete variable domain, with remaining parts taken from reference TRBV5-1 and TRBJ2-7, reads KAGVTQTPRYLIKTRGQQVTLSCSPISGHRSVSWYQQTPGQGLQFLFEYFSETQRNKGNFPGRFSGRQFSNSRSEMNVSTLELGDSALYLCASSSGGSYEQYFGPGTRLTVT.

The genes are TRBV30 and TRBJ2-7; D uncertain. V lost 3 bases to trimming and J lost 3 bases, with 6 bases between them. Germline CDR1 GTSNPN, CDR2 SVGIG (reference sequence). CDR3 length: 11 residues. DNA for the CDR3: TGTGCCTGGAGATCTGTCTACGAGCAGTACTTC. It yields the protein CAWRSVYEQYF. Drawing the rest from reference TRBV30 and TRBJ2-7, the complete variable domain is SQTIHQWPATLVQPVGSPLSLECTVEGTSNPNLYWYRQAAGRGLQLLFYSVGIGQISSEVPQNLSASRPQDRQFILSSKKLLLSDSGFYLCAWRSVYEQYFGPGTRLTVT.

The chain joins TRBV7-9 to TRBJ1-4, with 8 bases lining up with TRBD1. CDR1 SEHNR and CDR2 FQNEAQ come from the germline V gene (reference sequence). The CDR3 loop spans 12 amino acids. The CDR3: CAVSRDRKKLFF. The CDR3 coding sequence is TGTGCAGTCTCCCGGGACAGGAAAAAACTGTTTTTT. The entire variable domain, with the rest obtained from reference TRBV7-9 and TRBJ1-4, is as follows: DTGVSQNPRHKITKRGQNVTFRCDPISEHNRLYWYRQTLGQGPEFLTYFQNEAQLEKSRLLSDRFSAERPKGSFSTLEIQRTEQGDSAMYLCAVSRDRKKLFFGSGTQLSVL.

This clone has a handful of counts. This chain uses TRBV21-1 with TRBJ2-7; the table's D call, TRBD1, has no DNA check behind it. TRBV21-1 is annotated as a pseudogene. The CDR3 is made up of 12 amino acids. The CDR3 reads CAGPRDTYEQYF. The DNA for the CDR3 is TGTGCCGGGCCAAGGGACACCTACGAGCAGTACTTC.

This clone has just a few counts. Other DNA sequences from this sample encode an identical CDR3 as well. This chain uses TRBV11-2 with TRBJ1-6; D unclear. V lost 1 base and J lost 9, with 4 bases in between. Germline V gene lookup returns CDR1 SGHAT and CDR2 FQNNGV. The CDR3 extends over 12 amino acids. CDR3 sequence: CASSLGGSPLHF. In DNA form, the CDR3 reads TGTGCCAGCAGCTTAGGAGGTTCACCCCTCCACTTT. Full variable domain (outside the CDR3, taken from reference TRBV11-2 and TRBJ1-6): EAGVAQSPRYKIIEKRQSVAFWCNPISGHATLYWYQQILGQGPKLLIQFQNNGVVDDSQLPKDRFSAERLKGVDSTLKIQPAKLEDSAVYLCASSLGGSPLHFGNGTRLTVT.

The chain links TRBV4-1 to TRBJ1-5, with D possibly matching TRBD1 (6 bases). Germline lookup yields CDR1 MGHRA and CDR2 YSYEKL. V lost 4 bases and J lost 0, with 10 bases in between. The CDR3 length is 15 residues. The chain's CDR3 is CASSPKGGSNQPQHF. The CDR3 DNA reads TGCGCCAGCAGCCCAAAGGGGGGTAGCAATCAGCCCCAGCATTTT.

The chain has TRBV13 and TRBJ1-2; 9 bases line up with TRBD1. The CDR3 extends over 16 amino acids. The V and J ends lost 3 bases and 4 bases, in that order; junction bases with no gene match: 9. Per germline, CDR1 PRHDT and CDR2 FYEKMQ (reference sequence). The CDR3 sequence: CASSFGRGTGTYGYTF. The DNA of the CDR3 is TGTGCCAGCAGCTTTGGGCGTGGGACAGGGACCTATGGCTACACCTTC.

The chain carries TRBV6-5 and TRBJ2-5; 8 nucleotides agree with TRBD2. This CDR3 contains 15 residues. The germline V gene has CDR1 MNHEY and CDR2 SVGAGI. V dropped 4 bases and J dropped 2; count of bases not matched to a gene: 6. The CDR3 region is CASSSSGGSQETQYF. As DNA, the CDR3 is TGTGCCAGCAGTTCGAGCGGGGGCTCACAAGAGACCCAGTACTTC.

This CDR3 reads CAWSEGVISLYGYTF. In DNA form, the CDR3 reads TGTGCCTGGAGTGAGGGCGTGATATCTCTCTATGGCTACACCTTC. The V and J genes are TRBV30 and TRBJ1-2; D uncertain. The CDR3 totals 15 residues. Looked up from germline, CDR1 is GTSNPN and CDR2 is SVGIG (reference sequence). Deletions cut 1 base from V and 4 bases from J, with 16 bases between. Full variable domain (outside the CDR3, taken from reference TRBV30 and TRBJ1-2): SQTIHQWPATLVQPVGSPLSLECTVEGTSNPNLYWYRQAAGRGLQLLFYSVGIGQISSEVPQNLSASRPQDRQFILSSKKLLLSDSGFYLCAWSEGVISLYGYTFGSGTRLTVV.

This chain links TRBV25-1 with TRBJ2-3, with D maybe TRBD2 (5 bases). The CDR3 sequence is 15 residues long. Germline V lookup: CDR1 MGHDK, CDR2 SYGVNS. V was pared by 3 bases and J by 3 bases, with 13 bases between. The CDR3, as DNA: TGTGCCAGCAGTGAGACGGGCGTAGCGACAGATACGCAGTATTTT. Its translation is CASSETGVATDTQYF.

This chain links TRBV30 with TRBJ1-4, with D unresolved. Deletions cut 6 bases from V and 0 bases from J, with 8 bases between. Per germline, CDR1 GTSNPN and CDR2 SVGIG (reference sequence). CDR3 size: 13 residues. The CDR3 protein is CACESATNEKLFF. CDR3 DNA: TGTGCCTGCGAATCTGCAACTAATGAAAAACTGTTTTTT.

The chain uses TRBV9 and TRBJ2-1; TRBD1 matches 9 bases. The CDR3 extends over 14 amino acids. J lost 8 bases, V lost 4 bases, and 7 bases had no gene match. The V gene's germline CDR1 is SGDLS and CDR2 YYNGEE. CDR3 DNA sequence: TGTGCCAGCAGCTCCCGGGACAGGGTGGATGAGCAGTTCTTC. It codes for CASSSRDRVDEQFF. Complete variable domain (other parts from reference TRBV9 and TRBJ2-1): DSGVTQTPKHLITATGQRVTLRCSPRSGDLSVYWYQQSLDQGLQFLIQYYNGEERAKGNILERFSAQQFPDLHSELNLSSLELGDSALYFCASSSRDRVDEQFFGPGTRLTVL.

The V gene is TRBV30, the J gene TRBJ2-1, with D unresolved. The V and J ends lost 1 base and 3 bases respectively, with 16 bases between them. This CDR3 has 16 residues. Germline V gene sequence: CDR1 GTSNPN, CDR2 SVGIG (reference sequence). CDR3 coding DNA: TGTGCCTGGAGTGCGCTAGTCCCCCTGGGCTACAATGAGCAGTTCTTC. Its translation is CAWSALVPLGYNEQFF.

The CDR3 region has the DNA TGTGCCAGCAGCCGTTCCGGGACAGCGTATAGCAATCAGCCCCAGCATTTT. This translates into CASSRSGTAYSNQPQHF. The genes are TRBV7-9 and TRBJ1-5; TRBD1 agrees at 7 bases. V trimming: 5 bases; J trimming: 0 bases; junction bases outside the gene matches: 10. CDR1 SEHNR and CDR2 FQNEAQ come from the germline V gene (reference sequence). The CDR3 runs to 17 residues.

In this sample, this clone turned up a few times. The V and J genes are TRBV7-9 and TRBJ1-1; D gene unclear. The CDR3 is made up of 13 amino acids. Germline CDR1 reads SEHNR; CDR2 reads FQNEAQ (reference sequence). Trimming stripped 6 bases from V and 1 base from J, with 9 bases between. DNA for the CDR3: TGTGCCAGCAGGATGGGCTGGAACACTGAAGCTTTCTTT. Amino acids: CASRMGWNTEAFF.

The gene calls are TRBV4-2 and TRBJ2-5; D may be TRBD1 (5 bases). The V and J ends lost 2 bases and 2 bases respectively, with 15 bases between them. The germline gives CDR1 LGHNA, CDR2 YNFKEQ. This CDR3 has 16 amino acids. CDR3 sequence (DNA): TGTGCCAGCAGCCAAAGTCTACTCGACAGACAAGAGACCCAGTACTTC. Translating gives CASSQSLLDRQETQYF.

The chain couples TRBV30 to TRBJ1-5; unclear D gene. Trimming left V 1 base short and J 7 bases short, with 8 bases between. CDR1 is GTSNPN and CDR2 is SVGIG in the germline V gene (reference sequence). The CDR3 has 12 amino acids. Here the CDR3 reads CAWSEAVQPQHF. Here the CDR3 DNA reads TGTGCCTGGAGTGAAGCTGTGCAGCCCCAGCATTTT.

The chain combines TRBV2 with TRBJ2-7; 10 positions match TRBD1. This CDR3 region has 17 residues. CDR1 SNHLY and CDR2 FYNNEI come from the germline V gene. V lost 5 bases, J lost 3 bases, and 13 bases stayed unmatched. The CDR3 bases are TGTGCCAGCAGTTTCTCCGGGACAGGGGATTCACGCTACGAGCAGTACTTC. Translating gives CASSFSGTGDSRYEQYF.

This sequence joins TRBV18 and TRBJ2-4; TRBD2 is a possible D gene (6 bases). Germline CDR1 is KGHSH and CDR2 is LQKENI. The CDR3 covers 18 residues. V lost 0 bases and J 3 bases, leaving 18 bases between the germline ends. CDR3 region: CASSPPPSVLLGKNIQYF. The CDR3 DNA reads TGTGCCAGCTCACCACCGCCTAGCGTCCTTCTTGGCAAAAACATTCAGTACTTC.

DNA for the CDR3: TGTGCCAGCTTCTGGGCAGATACGCAGTATTTT. Amino acids: CASFWADTQYF. The chain carries TRBV2 and TRBJ2-3; D gene ambiguous. Germline values: CDR1 SNHLY, CDR2 FYNNEI. V was cut by 8 bases and J by 4 bases, with 7 bases left in between. This CDR3 has 11 residues.